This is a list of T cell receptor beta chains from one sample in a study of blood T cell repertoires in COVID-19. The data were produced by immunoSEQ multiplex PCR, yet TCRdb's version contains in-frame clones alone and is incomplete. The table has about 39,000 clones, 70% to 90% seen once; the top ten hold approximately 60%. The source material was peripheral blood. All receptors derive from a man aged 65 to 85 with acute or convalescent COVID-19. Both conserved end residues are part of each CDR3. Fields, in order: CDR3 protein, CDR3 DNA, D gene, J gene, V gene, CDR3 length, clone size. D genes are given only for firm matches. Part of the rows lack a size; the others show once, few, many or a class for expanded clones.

CASSDRDNYGYTF	TGTGCCAGCAGTGACAGGGATAACTATGGCTACACCTTC	TRBD1	TRBJ1-2	TRBV6-2/TRBV6-3	13	-
CASSPELRPYEQYF	TGTGCCAGCTCACCAGAACTGCGGCCCTACGAGCAGTACTTC	-	TRBJ2-7	TRBV18	14	-
CASLVAGFQETQYF	TGTGCCAGCTTGGTTGCGGGCTTCCAAGAGACCCAGTACTTC	-	TRBJ2-5	TRBV2	14	-
CAISEGSSGRGSYNEQFF	TGTGCCATCAGTGAGGGGTCTAGCGGGAGAGGGTCCTACAATGAGCAGTTCTTC	TRBD2	TRBJ2-1	TRBV10-3	18	-
CASSPTGSSNTGELFF	TGTGCCAGCAGCCCAACAGGGAGTTCGAACACCGGGGAGCTGTTTTTT	-	TRBJ2-2	TRBV7-3	16	-
CASSQERVGQPQHF	TGCGCCAGCAGCCAAGAGAGGGTTGGCCAGCCCCAGCATTTT	-	TRBJ1-5	TRBV4-1	14	-
CASSLGGAEQYF	TGTGCCAGCAGCTTGGGAGGGGCCGAGCAGTACTTC	TRBD2	TRBJ2-7	TRBV13	12	-
CASSLAGRNQPQHF	TGTGCCAGCAGCTTAGCAGGGCGCAATCAGCCCCAGCATTTT	-	TRBJ1-5	TRBV11-2	14	-
CASSLDLQRDGEQFF	TGTGCCAGCAGCTTAGATCTCCAGCGGGACGGTGAGCAGTTCTTC	TRBD2	TRBJ2-1	TRBV11-3	15	-
CASSIDRGRTEAFF	TGTGCCAGTAGTATCGACAGGGGGCGTACTGAAGCTTTCTTT	TRBD1	TRBJ1-1	TRBV19	14	-
CASSLGQGSNEKLFF	TGCGCCAGCAGCCTGGGACAGGGCTCTAATGAAAAACTGTTTTTT	TRBD1	TRBJ1-4	TRBV4-3	15	once
CATSRETGGGEKLFF	TGTGCCACCAGCAGAGAGACAGGGGGCGGTGAAAAACTGTTTTTT	TRBD1	TRBJ1-4	TRBV15	15	-
CASRPRGQPNEKLFF	TGTGCCAGCCGCCCCCGGGGACAGCCGAATGAAAAACTGTTTTTT	TRBD1	TRBJ1-4	TRBV3-1/TRBV3-2	15	once
CASSHRQDSYEQYF	TGTGCCAGCAGTCACCGACAGGATTCCTACGAGCAGTACTTC	-	TRBJ2-7	TRBV21-1	14	-
CASSLERGYAFF	TGTGCCAGCAGCTTGGAGAGAGGGTACGCTTTCTTT	-	TRBJ1-1	TRBV5-6	12	-
CATSSGVFPYEQYF	TGTGCCACCAGTTCAGGGGTATTCCCCTACGAGCAGTACTTC	-	TRBJ2-7	TRBV24-1	14	-
CASSPGLAGGYEQYF	TGTGCCAGCAGCCCCGGACTAGCGGGAGGGTACGAGCAGTACTTC	TRBD2	TRBJ2-7	TRBV14	15	-
CASSFRTSGRAAREQFF	TGTGCCAGCAGTTTCCGGACTAGCGGGAGGGCCGCTCGTGAGCAGTTCTTC	TRBD2	TRBJ2-1	TRBV27	17	-
CASSNTNSPLHF	TGCGCCAGCAGCAACACCAATTCACCCCTCCACTTT	-	TRBJ1-6	TRBV5-1	12	-
CAISANTGDTGELFF	TGTGCCATCAGTGCAAATACAGGGGACACCGGGGAGCTGTTTTTT	TRBD1	TRBJ2-2	TRBV10-3	15	-
CASSDGTGANYGYTF	TGCGCCAGCAGCGACGGGACAGGGGCTAACTATGGCTACACCTTC	TRBD1	TRBJ1-2	TRBV5-1	15	-
CAISESRQGRANEKLFF	TGTGCCATCAGTGAGTCCCGACAGGGTAGGGCTAATGAAAAACTGTTTTTT	TRBD1	TRBJ1-4	TRBV10-3	17	once
CSVSQTGVNTIYF	TGCAGCGTTTCCCAGACAGGGGTAAACACCATATATTTT	TRBD1	TRBJ1-3	TRBV29-1	13	-
CSVEDRGNYGYTF	TGCAGCGTTGAAGATAGGGGTAACTATGGCTACACCTTC	-	TRBJ1-2	TRBV29-1	13	-
CASSIGRGRKQPQHF	TGTGCCAGTAGTATAGGGAGGGGCCGGAAACAGCCCCAGCATTTT	-	TRBJ1-5	TRBV19	15	-
CASSYPATSVAQETQYF	TGTGCCAGCAGTTACCCGGCGACTAGCGTGGCTCAAGAGACCCAGTACTTC	TRBD2	TRBJ2-5	TRBV6-2/TRBV6-3	17	-
CASSPGGQGVDEQYF	TGTGCCAGTAGTCCGGGGGGACAGGGAGTTGACGAGCAGTACTTC	TRBD1	TRBJ2-7	TRBV19	15	-
CAGRDSYQETQYF	TGTGCCGGCAGAGACAGCTACCAAGAGACCCAGTACTTC	-	TRBJ2-5	TRBV2	13	few
CASSQRTSGGGGGTGELFF	TGTGCCAGCAGCCAACGGACTAGCGGGGGAGGCGGGGGCACCGGGGAGCTGTTTTTT	TRBD2	TRBJ2-2	TRBV4-2	19	-
CASSFGAGQETQYF	TGTGCCAGCAGCTTTGGAGCAGGGCAAGAGACCCAGTACTTC	-	TRBJ2-5	TRBV7-2	14	-
CATSPTGGESYNSPLHF	TGTGCCACCAGTCCGACAGGGGGCGAATCCTATAATTCACCCCTCCACTTT	TRBD1	TRBJ1-6	TRBV24-1	17	-